The 8 T cell receptor beta chains presented below share a single source sample, sequenced in a study of CD8 T cells in Susac syndrome. Reverse transcription used about 0.45 to 1 ug RNA and random hexamers. Each CDR3 protein is one row after TCRdb ran MiXCR on the immunoSEQ multiplex PCR reads. The sample has 200,000 to 250,000 distinct CDR3 sequences, 95% seen once; the top ten hold 0.075% to 0.095%. The sample consisted of CD4+ T cells from PBMCs. The receptors here all came from a human donor with multiple sclerosis.

V and J are TRBV3-1 and TRBJ2-3; D is perhaps TRBD1 (6 bases). V lost 0 bases and J lost 6, with 10 bases in between. This CDR3 is built from 14 residues. The germline gives CDR1 LGHDT, CDR2 YNNKEL (reference sequence). CDR3 in amino acids: CASSQEGGTDTQYF. The CDR3 DNA follows: TGTGCCAGCAGCCAAGAAGGGGGAACGGATACGCAGTATTTT.

The CDR3 DNA is TGCAGCGTTGATGGGGGGTCGGGCACTGAAGCTTTCTTT. This sequence encodes CSVDGGSGTEAFF. This sequence joins TRBV29-1 and TRBJ1-1, with a weak D call TRBD1 (5 bases). The V end lost 3 bases, the J end lost 4 bases, and 12 bases lay between the germline ends. Germline values: CDR1 SQVTM, CDR2 ANQGSEA. The CDR3 sequence is 13 residues long. The full variable domain, with the rest looked up from reference TRBV29-1 and TRBJ1-1, is SAVISQKPSRDICQRGTSLTIQCQVDSQVTMMFWYRQQPGQSLTLIATANQGSEATYESGFVIDKFPISRPNLTFSTLTVSNMSPEDSSIYLCSVDGGSGTEAFFGQGTRLTVV.

This chain connects TRBV21-1 to TRBJ1-5. TRBV21-1 has pseudogene status. This CDR3 has 14 residues. The CDR3 protein is CASSKSKGDQPQHF. The CDR3 DNA sequence: TGTGCCAGCAGCAAATCGAAGGGAGATCAGCCCCAGCATTTT.

In its sample, this clonotype was seen once. The J gene is TRBJ2-1, the V gene TRBV30; 12 bases are a match to TRBD2. Germline CDR1 reads GTSNPN; CDR2 reads SVGIG (reference sequence). V was clipped by 0 bases and J by 11 bases; unmatched bases: 8. The length of the CDR3 is 15 residues. This CDR3 is CAWSVGRTSGVKQFF. DNA for the CDR3: TGTGCCTGGAGTGTAGGTCGGACTAGCGGGGTCAAGCAGTTCTTC. The variable domain in full, with the rest retrieved from reference TRBV30 and TRBJ2-1, is SQTIHQWPATLVQPVGSPLSLECTVEGTSNPNLYWYRQAAGRGLQLLFYSVGIGQISSEVPQNLSASRPQDRQFILSSKKLLLSDSGFYLCAWSVGRTSGVKQFFGPGTRLTVL.

This chain uses TRBV5-1 with TRBJ2-5; tentatively, D is TRBD1 (6 bases). The CDR3 runs to 14 residues. Germline CDR1 SGHRS, CDR2 YFSETQ. With 2 bases removed from V and 1 base from J, the gap between germline ends came to 9 bases. The CDR3 sequence: CASSFRTVQETQYF. CDR3 DNA sequence: TGCGCCAGCAGCTTTCGGACAGTCCAAGAGACCCAGTACTTC.

This chain connects TRBV29-1 to TRBJ1-5; 7 positions agree with TRBD1. The V segment lost 6 bases and the J segment 4 bases; nucleotides outside the gene matches: 6. There are 13 residues in the CDR3. Germline V lookup: CDR1 SQVTM, CDR2 ANQGSEA. The CDR3 region is CSVAQGENQPQHF. The CDR3 DNA follows: TGCAGCGTAGCCCAGGGGGAAAATCAGCCCCAGCATTTT.

This clonotype has a single count. V gene TRBV27 combines with J gene TRBJ2-1, with a tentative D call TRBD1 (5 bases). The ends were cut back, 8 bases at V and 4 bases at J, with 15 bases in the middle. The germline V gene encodes CDR1 MNHEY and CDR2 SMNVEV (reference sequence). CDR3 size: 14 residues. The DNA for the CDR3 is TGTGCCAGCCGACTCGGTAGGGGATACAATGAGCAGTTCTTC. This encodes CASRLGRGYNEQFF.

V and J are TRBV30 and TRBJ2-5; 13 bases agree with TRBD2. Trimming at V came to 0 bases and at J to 10 bases, leaving 8 bases not matched to a gene. Germline lookup yields CDR1 GTSNPN and CDR2 SVGIG (reference sequence). The CDR3 covers 15 residues. The CDR3 sequence is CAWSVLPTSGRDQYF. The CDR3 bases are TGTGCCTGGAGTGTACTTCCCACTAGCGGGAGGGACCAGTACTTC.